A selection of T cell receptor beta chains follows, all from one sample in a study of blood T cell repertoires in COVID-19. Clones were read by immunoSEQ multiplex PCR, and TCRdb kept only the in-frame ones, dropping some. The sample holds more than 300,000 clones, roughly 86% seen once. The material sequenced was PBMCs or T cells enriched from blood (not recorded which). Source of these receptors: a woman aged 25 to 39 who had recovered from COVID-19. Both conserved end residues are part of each CDR3. A D gene is named only where the DNA matches it firmly. Part of the rows lack a size; the others show once, few, many or a class for expanded clones.

cdr3_aa cdr3_nt v_call cdr3_length clone_size d_call j_call
CASSQVLAATGELFF TGTGCCAGCAGCCAAGTTCTAGCGGCAACCGGGGAGCTGTTTTTT TRBV4-2 15 few TRBD2 TRBJ2-2
CASSKTSEDTQYF TGCGCCAGCAGCAAGACTAGCGAGGATACGCAGTATTTT TRBV5-1 13 - TRBD2 TRBJ2-3
CATSDPDRVSGAFF TGTGCCACCAGTGACCCGGACAGGGTTTCGGGAGCTTTCTTT TRBV24-1 14 - TRBD1 TRBJ1-1
CASSEGALGGYTF TGTGCCAGCAGTGAGGGAGCGTTGGGAGGCTACACCTTC TRBV6-1 13 - - TRBJ1-2
CASSLLAGATYNEQFF TGTGCCAGCAGTTTACTTGCGGGAGCGACCTACAATGAGCAGTTCTTC TRBV28 16 - TRBD2 TRBJ2-1
CASSMYAENYGYTF TGCGCCAGCAGTATGTACGCGGAGAACTATGGCTACACCTTC TRBV5-1 14 - - TRBJ1-2
CASSLEDRVRTQRTDTQYF TGTGCCAGCAGCTTAGAGGACAGGGTCCGAACTCAACGAACAGATACGCAGTATTTT TRBV13 19 - TRBD1 TRBJ2-3
CASSLSLGPVETQYF TGTGCCAGCAGTTTGAGTCTGGGGCCTGTTGAGACCCAGTACTTC TRBV27 15 - - TRBJ2-5
CASSLGGIAGTGYEQYF TGTGCCAGCAGCTTGGGCGGGATAGCGGGAACAGGTTACGAGCAGTACTTC TRBV5-6 17 - TRBD2 TRBJ2-7
CASSSGVDTEAFF TGTGCCAGCTCATCCGGGGTGGACACTGAAGCTTTCTTT TRBV18 13 - - TRBJ1-1
CASSTRRGGPEAFF TGTGCCAGCAGTACACGAAGAGGGGGCCCTGAAGCTTTCTTT TRBV6-5 14 - TRBD1 TRBJ1-1
CASSSTRLAGYEQYF TGTGCCAGCAGCTCCACCCGACTAGCGGGATACGAGCAGTACTTC TRBV7-9 15 - TRBD2 TRBJ2-7
CASSLSGHNEQYF TGTGCCAGCAGTTTATCGGGACATAACGAGCAGTACTTC TRBV28 13 - - TRBJ2-7
CASSANSGRQQYF TGTGCCAGCAGCGCAAATAGCGGGAGGCAGCAGTATTTT TRBV9 13 - TRBD2 TRBJ2-3
CASSSSNVLTF TGCGCCAGCAGCTCCTCCAACGTCCTGACTTTC TRBV5-1 11 - - TRBJ2-6
CASSYSLEYYNEQFF TGTGCCAGCAGTTACTCGTTGGAGTACTACAATGAGCAGTTCTTC TRBV6-6 15 - - TRBJ2-1
CASSSGQGNQPQHF TGCGCCAGCAGCTCGGGACAGGGCAATCAGCCCCAGCATTTT TRBV5-1 14 once TRBD1 TRBJ1-5
CASSAGLAGGVETQYF TGTGCCAGCAGCGCAGGACTAGCGGGAGGGGTAGAGACCCAGTACTTC TRBV7-2 16 - TRBD2 TRBJ2-5
CASSGLSTDTQYF TGTGCCAGCAGTGGGCTTAGCACAGATACGCAGTATTTT TRBV27 13 - - TRBJ2-3
CASSLRGLPVIAGKYEQYF TGTGCCAGCAGCTTGCGCGGGTTGCCCGTAATAGCGGGAAAGTACGAGCAGTACTTC TRBV13 19 - TRBD2 TRBJ2-7
CAWSVKGIGPQHF TGTGCCTGGAGCGTTAAGGGGATCGGTCCCCAGCATTTT TRBV30 13 few - TRBJ1-5
CASSLDRGGDWGAFF TGTGCCAGCAGCTTAGACAGGGGTGGGGACTGGGGAGCTTTCTTT TRBV7-2 15 - TRBD1 TRBJ1-1
CASSNPGASYEQYF TGTGCCAGCAGTAACCCAGGGGCCTCCTACGAGCAGTACTTC TRBV6-2/TRBV6-3 14 few - TRBJ2-7
CASSPTGTSNTGELFF TGTGCCAGCAGCCCGACCGGGACTAGTAACACCGGGGAGCTGTTTTTT TRBV3-1/TRBV3-2 16 - TRBD2 TRBJ2-2
CASSFRLLLAGVEDEQFF TGTGCCAGCAGTTTTCGACTCCTACTAGCGGGAGTTGAGGATGAGCAGTTCTTC TRBV7-6 18 - TRBD2 TRBJ2-1
CASSQGMAGNQPQHF TGTGCCAGCAGCCAAGGAATGGCAGGCAATCAGCCCCAGCATTTT TRBV3-1/TRBV3-2 15 - - TRBJ1-5
CAWSSGQEQFF TGTGCCTGGAGTTCAGGACAGGAGCAGTTCTTC TRBV30 11 - - TRBJ2-1
CAWKPGANVLTF TGTGCCTGGAAGCCCGGGGCCAACGTCCTGACTTTC TRBV30 12 - - TRBJ2-6
CASSLIEGVNYGYTF TGTGCCAGCTCACTGATTGAAGGGGTTAACTATGGCTACACCTTC TRBV18 15 - - TRBJ1-2
CASSLLGGTDTQYF TGTGCCAGCAGCCTACTGGGGGGGACAGATACGCAGTATTTT TRBV7-6 14 - TRBD2 TRBJ2-3
CASRPTSGTVYEQYF TGTGCCAGCAGACCGACTAGCGGGACGGTTTACGAGCAGTACTTC TRBV28 15 - TRBD2 TRBJ2-7
CARSLWQGPGTMLSEQYF TGTGCCAGAAGCTTGTGGCAGGGGCCCGGGACTATGTTAAGCGAGCAGTACTTC TRBV5-3 18 - - TRBJ2-7